A selection of T cell receptor beta chains follows, all from one sample in a study of CD8 T cells in ankylosing spondylitis. TCRdb re-called the 5' RACE reads with MiXCR, one entry per CDR3 protein. The table includes about 450,000 distinct CDR3 sequences, about 24% detected once. The sequencing sample was made of blood, either unsorted or a sorted T cell fraction (not recorded which). The source of these receptors is a male donor with ankylosing spondylitis. Each CDR3 is given with its conserved first and last residue. Fields, in order: clone size, D gene, V gene, J gene, CDR3 DNA, CDR3 protein. A D gene is named only where the DNA matches it firmly. Clone sizes are given selectively: once, few, many, or a class where the clone is expanded.

.	TRBD1	TRBV25-1	TRBJ1-6	TGTGCCAGCAGACAGGGGCCTCACTATAATTCACCCCTCCACTTT	CASRQGPHYNSPLHF
.	.	TRBV20-1	TRBJ2-2	TGCAGTGCTGCGCCGGGACAACCGAACACCGGGGAGCTGTTTTTT	CSAAPGQPNTGELFF
few	.	TRBV11-3	TRBJ2-1	TGTGCCAGCAGCCAGACTTCCTACAATGAGCAGTTCTTC	CASSQTSYNEQFF
few	.	TRBV4-2	TRBJ2-1	TGTGCCAGCAGCCAAGATCGGCACGGGAGCTCCTACAATGAGCAGTTCTTC	CASSQDRHGSSYNEQFF
few	.	TRBV11-2	TRBJ1-2	TGTGCCAGCAGCTTGTACATATCGGGACACATCTATGGCTACACCTTC	CASSLYISGHIYGYTF
.	.	TRBV10-2	TRBJ1-2	TGCGCCAGCAATAGAGAGCCCAACCTTCTAGGCTACACCTTC	CASNREPNLLGYTF
.	TRBD1	TRBV2	TRBJ1-2	TGTGCCAGCAGCACGACAGGGGGAGGCTATGGCTACACCTTC	CASSTTGGGYGYTF
.	.	TRBV9	TRBJ2-3	TGTGCCAGCAGCGTGGCAGGGCTCTCTACAGATACGCAGTATTTT	CASSVAGLSTDTQYF
.	.	TRBV2	TRBJ1-5	TGTGCCAGCAGTGAAGCGAGGGATCAGCCCCAGCATTTT	CASSEARDQPQHF
.	TRBD1	TRBV27	TRBJ1-5	TGTGCCAGCAGGGACAGGGGCAGTCAGCCCCAGCATTTT	CASRDRGSQPQHF
.	TRBD1	TRBV7-2	TRBJ1-2	TGTGCCAGCAGCGTCTCCGGGACAGGGTTCGCTGGCTACACCTTC	CASSVSGTGFAGYTF
few	.	TRBV15	TRBJ1-3	TGTGCCACCAGCAGCGCGAGGGGGTCCTCCTCTGGAAACACCATATATTTT	CATSSARGSSSGNTIYF
.	.	TRBV20-1	TRBJ1-2	TGCAGTGCTAGGGCTATGTCCCAGGGGAACTATGGCTACACCTTC	CSARAMSQGNYGYTF
few	.	TRBV7-2	TRBJ2-1	TGTGCCAGCACCCAAGGGGGATACATTTACGATGAGCAGTTCTTC	CASTQGGYIYDEQFF
.	.	TRBV20-1	TRBJ1-5	TGCAGTGCCACGGGGGAAAATCAGCCCCAGCATTTT	CSATGENQPQHF
.	.	TRBV12-3/TRBV12-4	TRBJ2-1	TGTGCCAGCAGTTTTCTGGCCCCTGGGGATGAGCAGTTCTTC	CASSFLAPGDEQFF
.	TRBD2	TRBV10-3	TRBJ2-7	TGTGCCATCGGGACTAGCGGGTCTTCCTACGAGCAGTACTTC	CAIGTSGSSYEQYF